The 3 T cell receptor beta chains below come from one sample, sequenced in a study of cytomegalovirus exposure and HLA in healthy donors. The PCR employed 60 Vbeta primers together with 13 Jbeta primers. The repertoire was sequenced with immunoSEQ multiplex PCR; TCRdb's copy has only in-frame clones and lacks some. The table lists about 110,000 clones, roughly 70% of them singletons. The sequenced sample was PBMCs. These TCRs come from a woman younger than 45 in good health and CMV-seronegative.

The chain links TRBV9 to TRBJ1-1; 9 bases agree with TRBD1. V shed 0 bases and J 6 bases; nucleotides not matched to a gene: 3. Germline values: CDR1 SGDLS, CDR2 YYNGEE. The CDR3 runs to 14 residues. The CDR3 DNA reads as TGTGCCAGCAGCGTAGGGGACAGGGTATCTGAAGCTTTCTTT. Amino acids: CASSVGDRVSEAFF.

This clone showed up just a few times. The gene calls are TRBV6-5 and TRBJ1-1, with a weak D call TRBD1 (6 bases). CDR3 size: 12 residues. Germline CDR1 MNHEY, CDR2 SVGAGI. The DNA for the CDR3 is TGTGCGGCGCAGGGGAGCCCGACTGAAGCTTTCTTT. It translates to CAAQGSPTEAFF.

This clone was found once. The gene calls are TRBV30 and TRBJ2-1; the D gene is possibly TRBD2 (6 bases). The ends were cut back, 2 bases at V and 4 bases at J, with 15 bases in the middle. Germline CDR1 GTSNPN, CDR2 SVGIG (reference sequence). The CDR3 runs 15 residues. DNA of the CDR3: TGTGCCTGGAGTTGGAGTAGCGGCGCATACAATGAGCAGTTCTTC. This translates into CAWSWSSGAYNEQFF.